This record looks at one T cell receptor (beta chain) sequence and its context. This specimen comes from a study of blood T cell repertoires in COVID-19. J lost 7 bases, V lost 4 bases, and 3 bases had no gene match. Germline V gene data show CDR1 as SGHRS and CDR2 as YFSETQ. CDR3 size: 13 residues. The assay was immunoSEQ multiplex PCR, and TCRdb's table has in-frame clones only and misses some. The data show about 83,000 clones, with about 86% seen just once and over 20% held by the top ten. This receptor was obtained from an elderly woman in a cohort sampled during active or convalescent COVID-19. Sequencing was performed on peripheral blood. The V and J genes are TRBV5-1 and TRBJ1-4, with 8 bases identical to TRBD1. The CDR3 DNA reads TGCGCCAGCAGCCGGGGACAGGCTGAAAAACTGTTTTTT. Translation: CASSRGQAEKLFF.